The T cell receptor (beta chain) described here comes from a study of blood T cell repertoires in COVID-19. Across the whole study: COVID-19 samples, acute and convalescent, were from the United States, Italy and Spain. Sources were T cells, B-cell-depleted T cells, or PBMCs; the material itself was cDNA or gDNA.

Original processing methods: Scientists estimated how many nucleated cells there were by amplifying reference gene primers. Using immunoSEQ multiplex PCR, the repertoire was profiled, and TCRdb retains in-frame clones only, with some absent. D and trimming come from the DNA, and the V and J calls and clone size come from that table. The sample holds about 120,000 clones; roughly 78% are singletons and the top ten take under 20%. This CDR3 region has 14 residues. Germline V lookup: CDR1 SGHTA, CDR2 FQGNSA. V lost 5 bases to trimming and J lost 4 bases, with 14 bases between them. The V gene is TRBV7-2, the J gene TRBJ1-2, with D perhaps TRBD1 (5 bases). The origin of this receptor is a man between 60 and 70 years old with active or convalescent COVID-19. Sample: peripheral blood. This CDR3 is CASSESTGLYGYTF. The CDR3 DNA reads as TGTGCCAGCAGCGAATCTACAGGCCTCTATGGCTACACCTTC. The full variable domain, rest sourced from reference TRBV7-2 and TRBJ1-2, is GAGVSQSPSNKVTEKGKDVELRCDPISGHTALYWYRQSLGQGLEFLIYFQGNSAPDKSGLPSDRFSAERTGGSVSTLTIQRTQQEDSAVYLCASSESTGLYGYTFGSGTRLTVV.